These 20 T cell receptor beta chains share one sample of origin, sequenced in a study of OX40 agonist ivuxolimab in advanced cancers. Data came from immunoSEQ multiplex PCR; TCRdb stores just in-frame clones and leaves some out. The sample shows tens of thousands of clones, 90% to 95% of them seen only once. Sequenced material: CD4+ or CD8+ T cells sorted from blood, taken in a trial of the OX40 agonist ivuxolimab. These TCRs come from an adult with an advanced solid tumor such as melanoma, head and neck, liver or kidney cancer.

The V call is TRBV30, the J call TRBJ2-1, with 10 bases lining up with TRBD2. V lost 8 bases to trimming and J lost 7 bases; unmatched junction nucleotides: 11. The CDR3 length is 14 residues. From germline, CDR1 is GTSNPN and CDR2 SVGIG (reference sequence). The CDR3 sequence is CAREREGPGNEQFF. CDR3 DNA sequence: TGTGCCAGAGAGCGGGAGGGCCCGGGGAATGAGCAGTTCTTC. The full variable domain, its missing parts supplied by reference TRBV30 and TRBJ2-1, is SQTIHQWPATLVQPVGSPLSLECTVEGTSNPNLYWYRQAAGRGLQLLFYSVGIGQISSEVPQNLSASRPQDRQFILSSKKLLLSDSGFYLCAREREGPGNEQFFGPGTRLTVL.

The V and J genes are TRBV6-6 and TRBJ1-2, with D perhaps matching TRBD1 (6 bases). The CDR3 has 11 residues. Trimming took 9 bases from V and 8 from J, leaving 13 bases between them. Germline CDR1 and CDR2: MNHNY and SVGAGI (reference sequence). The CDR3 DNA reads TGTGCCAGTAGCGACAGGTTCGGCTACACCTTC. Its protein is CASSDRFGYTF.

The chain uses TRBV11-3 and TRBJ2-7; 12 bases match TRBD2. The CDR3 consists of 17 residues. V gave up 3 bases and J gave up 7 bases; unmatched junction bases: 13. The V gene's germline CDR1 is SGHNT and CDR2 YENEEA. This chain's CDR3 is CASSLAGLAGGGSEQYF. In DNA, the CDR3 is TGTGCCAGCAGCTTGGCGGGACTAGCGGGCGGGGGGTCGGAGCAGTACTTC.

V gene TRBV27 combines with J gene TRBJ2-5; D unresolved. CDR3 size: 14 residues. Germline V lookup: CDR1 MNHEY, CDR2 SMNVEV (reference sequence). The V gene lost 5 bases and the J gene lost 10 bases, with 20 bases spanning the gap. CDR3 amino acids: CASSTQPVSSVQYF. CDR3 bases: TGTGCCAGCAGTACCCAACCAGTATCCAGCGTCCAGTACTTC.

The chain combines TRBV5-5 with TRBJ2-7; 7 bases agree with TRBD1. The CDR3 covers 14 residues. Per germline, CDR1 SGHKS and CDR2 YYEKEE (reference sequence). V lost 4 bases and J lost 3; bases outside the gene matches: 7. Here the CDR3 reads CASSNRGFGYEQYF. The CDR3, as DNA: TGTGCCAGCAGCAACAGGGGATTTGGCTACGAGCAGTACTTC.

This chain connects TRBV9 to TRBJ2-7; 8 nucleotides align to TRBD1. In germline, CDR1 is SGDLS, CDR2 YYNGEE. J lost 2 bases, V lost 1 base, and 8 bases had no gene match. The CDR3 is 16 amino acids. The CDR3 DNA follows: TGTGCCAGCAGCGTATGTCTACAGGGGGAAACCTACGAGCAGTACTTC. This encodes CASSVCLQGETYEQYF.

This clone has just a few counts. As DNA, the CDR3 is TGTGCCAGCAGCACAGTCGGGAAAGGGGCCAACGTCCTGACTTTC. The encoded protein is CASSTVGKGANVLTF. The chain carries TRBV7-2 and TRBJ2-6; a weak D match, TRBD2 (5 bases). CDR3 length: 15 residues. The germline V gene has CDR1 SGHTA and CDR2 FQGNSA. With 5 bases removed from V and 4 bases from J, the gap between germline ends came to 12 bases.

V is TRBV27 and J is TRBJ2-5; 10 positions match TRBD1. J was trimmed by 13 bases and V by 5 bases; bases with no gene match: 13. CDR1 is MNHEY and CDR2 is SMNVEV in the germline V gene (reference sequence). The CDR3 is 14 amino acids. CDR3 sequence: CASSSTGTGVPRYF. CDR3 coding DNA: TGTGCCAGCAGTAGCACCGGGACAGGGGTCCCCAGGTACTTC.

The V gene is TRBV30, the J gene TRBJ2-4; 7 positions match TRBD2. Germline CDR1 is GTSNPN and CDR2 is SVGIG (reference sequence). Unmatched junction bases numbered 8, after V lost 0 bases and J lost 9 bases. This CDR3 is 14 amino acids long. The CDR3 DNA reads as TGTGCCTGGAGTGTTGATGGGAGGGTGGCCATTCAGTACTTC. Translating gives CAWSVDGRVAIQYF.

The CDR3 DNA reads TGTGCCAGCAGCTCACGCTTAGGCGGGAGCTACGAGCAGTACTTC. Residues: CASSSRLGGSYEQYF. The V call is TRBV7-2, the J call TRBJ2-7; 7 nucleotides line up with TRBD2. CDR1 and CDR2 from the germline V gene are SGHTA and FQGNSA. The V segment lost 4 bases and the J segment 3 bases; nucleotides outside the gene matches: 9. The CDR3 runs to 15 residues.

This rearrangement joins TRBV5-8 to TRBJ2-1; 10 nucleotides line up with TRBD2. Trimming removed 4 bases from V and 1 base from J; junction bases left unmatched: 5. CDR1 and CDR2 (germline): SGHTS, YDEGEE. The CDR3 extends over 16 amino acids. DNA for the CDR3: TGTGCCAGCAGCCTCGGGACTAGCGATTCCTACAATGAGCAGTTCTTC. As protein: CASSLGTSDSYNEQFF.

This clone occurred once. CDR3 residues: CSANNPPLGGYTF. The CDR3 bases are TGCAGCGCAAACAACCCCCCGCTTGGTGGCTACACCTTC. The V and J genes are TRBV29-1 and TRBJ1-2; no clear D gene. The CDR3 runs 13 residues. With 7 bases removed from V and 7 bases from J, the gap between germline ends came to 19 bases. Germline V CDR1 and CDR2: SQVTM, ANQGSEA. The full variable domain, its missing parts supplied by reference TRBV29-1 and TRBJ1-2, is SAVISQKPSRDICQRGTSLTIQCQVDSQVTMMFWYRQQPGQSLTLIATANQGSEATYESGFVIDKFPISRPNLTFSTLTVSNMSPEDSSIYLCSANNPPLGGYTFGSGTRLTVV.

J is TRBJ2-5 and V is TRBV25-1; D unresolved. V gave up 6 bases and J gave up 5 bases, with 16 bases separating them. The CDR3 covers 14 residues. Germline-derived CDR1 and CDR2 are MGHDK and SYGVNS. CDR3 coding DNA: TGTGCCAGCAGAGATTCCTCTTGGCGGGAGACCCAGTACTTC. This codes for CASRDSSWRETQYF.

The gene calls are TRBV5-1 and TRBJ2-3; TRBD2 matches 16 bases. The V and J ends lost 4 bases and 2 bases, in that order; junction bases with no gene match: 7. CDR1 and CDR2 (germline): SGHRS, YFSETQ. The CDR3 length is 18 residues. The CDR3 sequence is CASSPGLAGGPYTDTQYF. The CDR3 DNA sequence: TGCGCCAGCAGCCCGGGACTAGCGGGAGGGCCCTACACAGATACGCAGTATTTT.

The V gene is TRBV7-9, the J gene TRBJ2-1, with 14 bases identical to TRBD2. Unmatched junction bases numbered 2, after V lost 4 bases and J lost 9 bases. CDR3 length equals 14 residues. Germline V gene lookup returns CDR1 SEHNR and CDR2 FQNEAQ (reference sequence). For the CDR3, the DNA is TGTGCCAGCAGCTCGGGACTAGCGGGAGTTGAGCAGTTCTTC. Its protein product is CASSSGLAGVEQFF.

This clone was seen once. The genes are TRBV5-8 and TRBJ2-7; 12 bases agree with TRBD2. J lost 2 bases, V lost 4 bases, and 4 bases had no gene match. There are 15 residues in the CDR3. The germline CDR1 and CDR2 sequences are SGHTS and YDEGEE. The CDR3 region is CASSRTSGIPYEQYF. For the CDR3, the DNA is TGTGCCAGCAGCCGGACTAGCGGGATCCCCTACGAGCAGTACTTC.

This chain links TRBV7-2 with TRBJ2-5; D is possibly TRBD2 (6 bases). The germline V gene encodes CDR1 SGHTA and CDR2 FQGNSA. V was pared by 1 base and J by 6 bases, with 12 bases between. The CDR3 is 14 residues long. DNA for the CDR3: TGTGCCAGCAGCTTAGGTTCCGCGGGACAGACCCAGTACTTC. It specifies CASSLGSAGQTQYF.

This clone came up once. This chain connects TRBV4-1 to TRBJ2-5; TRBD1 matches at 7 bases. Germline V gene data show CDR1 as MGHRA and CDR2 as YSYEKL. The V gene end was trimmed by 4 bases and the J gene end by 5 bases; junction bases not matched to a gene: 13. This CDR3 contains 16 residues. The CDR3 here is CASSPGFEGAGETQYF. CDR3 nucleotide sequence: TGCGCCAGCAGCCCCGGATTCGAGGGGGCAGGGGAGACCCAGTACTTC.

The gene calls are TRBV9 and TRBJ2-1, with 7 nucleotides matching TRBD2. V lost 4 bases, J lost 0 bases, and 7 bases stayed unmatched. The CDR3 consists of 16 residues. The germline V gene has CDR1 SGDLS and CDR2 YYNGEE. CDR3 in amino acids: CASSKSSGSSYNEQFF. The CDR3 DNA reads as TGTGCCAGCAGCAAATCTAGCGGCTCCTCCTACAATGAGCAGTTCTTC.

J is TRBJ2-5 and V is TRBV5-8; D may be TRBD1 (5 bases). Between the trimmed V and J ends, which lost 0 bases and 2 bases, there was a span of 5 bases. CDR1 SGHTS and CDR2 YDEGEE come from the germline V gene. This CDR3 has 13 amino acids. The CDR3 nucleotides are TGTGCCAGCAGCTTGGGACAGCAAGAGACCCAGTACTTC. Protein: CASSLGQQETQYF.